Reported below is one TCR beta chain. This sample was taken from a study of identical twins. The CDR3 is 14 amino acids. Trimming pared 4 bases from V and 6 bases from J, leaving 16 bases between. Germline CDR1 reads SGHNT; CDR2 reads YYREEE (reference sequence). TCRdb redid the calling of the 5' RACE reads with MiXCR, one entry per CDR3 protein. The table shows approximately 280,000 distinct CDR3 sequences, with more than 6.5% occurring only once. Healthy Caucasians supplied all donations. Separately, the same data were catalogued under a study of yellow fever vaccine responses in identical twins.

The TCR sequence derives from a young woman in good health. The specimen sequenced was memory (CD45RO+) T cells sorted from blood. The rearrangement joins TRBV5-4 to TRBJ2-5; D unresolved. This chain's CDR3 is CASSASSREKTQYF. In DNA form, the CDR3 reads TGTGCCAGCAGCGCGTCTTCAAGAGAAAAGACCCAGTACTTC.